This T cell receptor (beta chain) was recovered during a study of shared clonotypes between healthy human individuals. Findings and limits, study-wide: Naive subsets generally had larger estimated richness than memory subsets.

This CDR3 spans 15 amino acids. Germline CDR1 reads LGHNA; CDR2 reads YSLEER. The V end lost 4 bases, the J end lost 3 bases, and 13 bases lay between the germline ends. In the case of this clone: The target antigen is unknown.

Samples underwent the assay at deep level. Libraries were prepared by immunoSEQ multiplex PCR; TCRdb keeps only in-frame clonotypes and omits some of them. The repertoire holds about 690,000 clones, with about 90% as singletons. This receptor was taken from a man between 18 and 29 years old in good health. Some clones in this sample may be carry-over from other donors' samples. The J gene is TRBJ2-1, the V gene TRBV4-3; a possible D gene is TRBD2 (7 bases). The sequencing input was memory CD8+ T cells from PBMCs. Stated subset: CD45RO+ cells pooled with CCR7-negative TemRA cells. For the CDR3, the DNA is TGCGCCAGCAGCCTGGGGGCTAGCGGCTACAATGAGCAGTTCTTC. Residues: CASSLGASGYNEQFF.